This T cell receptor (beta chain) was obtained from a study of blood T cell repertoires in COVID-19. The wider study: PBMCs, B-cell-depleted T cells, or T cells were the source of the cDNA or gDNA that made up the material.

The CDR3 is 10 residues long. The J segment lost 11 bases and the V segment lost 3 bases, leaving 3 bases of the junction unmatched. CDR1 is DFQATT and CDR2 is SNEGSKA in the germline V gene (reference sequence). While infection was still active, Seattle patients were enrolled and then followed longitudinally. Under the authors' procedure: Nucleated cell counts were estimated from reference gene primer amplification. Clones were sequenced by immunoSEQ multiplex PCR, and TCRdb holds only the in-frame ones, with some missing. From that table come the V and J calls and clone size; the DNA was used to work out D and trimming. The repertoire holds about 410,000 clones, with 75% to 90% as singletons.

Sequenced material: peripheral blood. The chain recombines TRBV20-1 with TRBJ1-1; 7 bases are shared with TRBD1. This sequence was found in a woman between 40 and 55 years old with COVID-19, enrolled during active disease. The CDR3, as DNA: TGCAGTGCTAGTGGGACAGAGGCTTTCTTT. Its translation: CSASGTEAFF.